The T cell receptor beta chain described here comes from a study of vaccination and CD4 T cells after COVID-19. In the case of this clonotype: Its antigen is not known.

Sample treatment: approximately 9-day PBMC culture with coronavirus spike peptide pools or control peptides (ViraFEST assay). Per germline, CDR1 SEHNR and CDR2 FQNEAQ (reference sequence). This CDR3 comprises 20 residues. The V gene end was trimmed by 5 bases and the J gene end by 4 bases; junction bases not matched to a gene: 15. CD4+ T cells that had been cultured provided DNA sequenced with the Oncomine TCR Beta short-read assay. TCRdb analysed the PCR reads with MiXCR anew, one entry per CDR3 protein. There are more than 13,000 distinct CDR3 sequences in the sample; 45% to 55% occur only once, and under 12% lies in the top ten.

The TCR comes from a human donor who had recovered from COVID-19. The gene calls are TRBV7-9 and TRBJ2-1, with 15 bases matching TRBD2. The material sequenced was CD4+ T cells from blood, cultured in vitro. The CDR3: CASSRKGAPGLAGGYNEQFF. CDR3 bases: TGTGCCAGCAGCCGCAAGGGGGCCCCGGGACTAGCGGGAGGTTACAATGAGCAGTTCTTC.